Listed below are T cell receptor beta chains from one sample, sequenced in a study of radiation and T cells in renal cell carcinoma. Some clones are missing from TCRdb's copy, which holds only in-frame ones; the method was immunoSEQ multiplex PCR. Altogether under 65,000 clones are present, roughly three quarters being singletons, with the ten largest covering 6% to 8%. The starting material was blood, obtained from a patient whose treatment included radiotherapy and nephrectomy. Receptors originate from a man aged 60 to 75 with renal cell carcinoma. The CDR3 runs from the conserved cysteine through the conserved F or W.

j_call,v_call,cdr3_aa
TRBJ2-7,TRBV20-1,CSASWGDEQYF
TRBJ2-5,TRBV6-5,CASSSVRETQYF
TRBJ1-1,TRBV27,CASSFAGDTEAFF
TRBJ2-5,TRBV30,CAWSPLSSGVKTQYF
TRBJ1-2,TRBV19,CASSMEAFNYGYTF
TRBJ1-5,TRBV7-9,CASSRTGDRTGPQHF
TRBJ1-2,TRBV6-1,CASSETGDYGYTF
TRBJ2-1,TRBV6-1,CASTEGPPQFF
TRBJ1-4,TRBV9,CASSDDRANEKLFF
TRBJ2-7,TRBV11-2,CASSLEDRGYEQYF
TRBJ2-2,TRBV7-7,CASTPASVNTGELFF
TRBJ1-6,TRBV30,CAWGDSFTNSPLHF
TRBJ2-2,TRBV6-5,CASSLGQNTGELFF
TRBJ2-7,TRBV28,CASLSGTASYEQYF
TRBJ2-3,TRBV13,CASSLRTSGRGADTQYF
TRBJ2-1,TRBV5-3,CARSSLSRTSGRIGEQFF
TRBJ2-2,TRBV4-1,CASSQDPSTTSGRNTGELFF
TRBJ1-1,TRBV11-2,CASSLARAATEAFF
TRBJ2-1,TRBV5-1,CASSLVGISYNEQFF
TRBJ2-1,TRBV14,CASSPTGGISSYNEQFF
TRBJ1-2,TRBV9,CASSPWTGDYGYTF
TRBJ1-3,TRBV29-1,CSVAQGAGNTIYF
TRBJ2-2,TRBV11-3,CASSSSERGGPTGELFF
TRBJ1-2,TRBV7-9,CASSLESGAYGYTF